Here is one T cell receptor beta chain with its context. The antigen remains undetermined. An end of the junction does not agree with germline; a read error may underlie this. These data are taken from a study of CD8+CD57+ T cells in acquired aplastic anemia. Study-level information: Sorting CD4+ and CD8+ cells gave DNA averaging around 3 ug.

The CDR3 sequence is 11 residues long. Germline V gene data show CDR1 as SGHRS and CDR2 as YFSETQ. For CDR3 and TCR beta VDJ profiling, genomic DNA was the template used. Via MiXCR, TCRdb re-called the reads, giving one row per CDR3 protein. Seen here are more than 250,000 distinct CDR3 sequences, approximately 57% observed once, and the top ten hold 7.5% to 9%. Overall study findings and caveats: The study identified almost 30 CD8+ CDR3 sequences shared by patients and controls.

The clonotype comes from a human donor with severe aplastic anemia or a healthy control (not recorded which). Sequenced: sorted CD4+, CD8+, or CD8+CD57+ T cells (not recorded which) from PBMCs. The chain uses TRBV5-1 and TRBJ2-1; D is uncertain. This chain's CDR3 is CASSYRNEQFF. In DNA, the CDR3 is TGTGCCAGCAGTTACCGGAATGAGCAGTTCTTC.